Listed below are T cell receptor beta chains from one sample, sequenced in a study of blood T cells in healthy people across ages. Via MiXCR, TCRdb re-called the 5' RACE reads, giving one row per CDR3 protein. The table records hundreds of thousands of distinct CDR3 sequences, about 20% of them present only once. Source material: blood. These receptors originate from a man aged 65-85 years in good health. The CDR3 runs from the conserved cysteine through the conserved F or W. The D gene is left open where the match is weak. Clone sizes are given selectively: once, few, many, or a class where the clone is expanded.

DNA: TGTGCCAGCAGCGAAGGGACAGCGGTTCAGCCCCAGCATTTT
CDR3: CASSEGTAVQPQHF
V: TRBV3-1
size: NA
J: TRBJ1-5
D: TRBD1

DNA: TGCGCCAGCAGGCAGGGGAACGAGCAGTACTTC
CDR3: CASRQGNEQYF
V: TRBV5-1
size: few
J: TRBJ2-7
D: NA

DNA: TGTGCCAGCAGCTCAGGGACAAGTTTCGATACGCAGTATTTT
CDR3: CASSSGTSFDTQYF
V: TRBV7-9
size: NA
J: TRBJ2-3
D: NA

DNA: TGCAGCGTCGCCGGGACTGTCTCCTACGAGCAGTACTTC
CDR3: CSVAGTVSYEQYF
V: TRBV29-1
size: NA
J: TRBJ2-7
D: NA

DNA: TGCAGTGCTAGGGCAGACAACCGAGGAAACACCATATATTTT
CDR3: CSARADNRGNTIYF
V: TRBV20-1
size: NA
J: TRBJ1-3
D: NA

DNA: TGTGCCAGCAGGAAGCGGGGTAGAGCTTTCTTT
CDR3: CASRKRGRAFF
V: TRBV25-1
size: NA
J: TRBJ1-1
D: NA

DNA: TGTGCCAGCAGTTACTCAACTGTAATTACAGATACGCAGTATTTT
CDR3: CASSYSTVITDTQYF
V: TRBV6-5
size: few
J: TRBJ2-3
D: NA

DNA: TGCGCCAGCAGCACAGGGGCTGACAATCAGCCCCAGCATTTT
CDR3: CASSTGADNQPQHF
V: TRBV5-1
size: few
J: TRBJ1-5
D: TRBD1

DNA: TGTGCCAGCAGTCCCTTCGTGGCAGTTAGCAATCAGCCCCAGCATTTT
CDR3: CASSPFVAVSNQPQHF
V: TRBV6-5
size: NA
J: TRBJ1-5
D: NA

DNA: TGCGCCAGCAGCCAAGATCATCCCAATGAGCAGTTCTTC
CDR3: CASSQDHPNEQFF
V: TRBV4-1
size: NA
J: TRBJ2-1
D: NA

DNA: TGCAGTGCTAGAGATACGACGCGAGCGGGCACAGATACGCAGTATTTT
CDR3: CSARDTTRAGTDTQYF
V: TRBV20-1
size: few
J: TRBJ2-3
D: NA

DNA: TGTGCCATCAGTGACGTAGGGGACACCGGGGAGCTGTTTTTT
CDR3: CAISDVGDTGELFF
V: TRBV10-3
size: few
J: TRBJ2-2
D: NA

DNA: TGCGCCAGCAGCTTGGGTAACCCTCGTATTGAGACCCAGTACTTC
CDR3: CASSLGNPRIETQYF
V: TRBV5-1
size: NA
J: TRBJ2-5
D: NA

DNA: TGCAGTGCTAGCGCTCCAGGATCGCTAGCCAAAAACATTCAGTACTTC
CDR3: CSASAPGSLAKNIQYF
V: TRBV20-1
size: NA
J: TRBJ2-4
D: NA